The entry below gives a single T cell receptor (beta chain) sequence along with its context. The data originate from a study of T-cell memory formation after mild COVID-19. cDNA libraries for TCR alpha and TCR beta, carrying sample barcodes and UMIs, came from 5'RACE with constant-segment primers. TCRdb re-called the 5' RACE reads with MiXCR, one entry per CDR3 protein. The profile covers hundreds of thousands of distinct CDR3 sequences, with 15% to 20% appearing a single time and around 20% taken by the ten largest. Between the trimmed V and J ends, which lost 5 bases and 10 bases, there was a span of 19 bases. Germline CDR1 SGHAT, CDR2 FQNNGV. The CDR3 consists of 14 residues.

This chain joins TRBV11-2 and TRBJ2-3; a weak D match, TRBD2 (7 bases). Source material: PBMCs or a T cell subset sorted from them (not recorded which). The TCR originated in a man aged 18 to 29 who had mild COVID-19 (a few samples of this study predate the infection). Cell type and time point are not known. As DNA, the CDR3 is TGTGCCAGCAGCGGGGGGGCTGGCGCCTTGGCGCAGTATTTT. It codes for CASSGGAGALAQYF.